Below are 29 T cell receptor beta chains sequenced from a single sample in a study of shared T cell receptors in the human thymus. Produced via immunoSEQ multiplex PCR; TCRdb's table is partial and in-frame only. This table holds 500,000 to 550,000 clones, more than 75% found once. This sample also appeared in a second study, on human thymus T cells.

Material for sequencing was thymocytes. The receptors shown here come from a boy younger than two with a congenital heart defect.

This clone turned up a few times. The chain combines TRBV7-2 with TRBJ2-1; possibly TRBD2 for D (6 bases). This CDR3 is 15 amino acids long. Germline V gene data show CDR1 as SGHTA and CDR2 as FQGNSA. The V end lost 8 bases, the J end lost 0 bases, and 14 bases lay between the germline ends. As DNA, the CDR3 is TGTGCCAGCCATAGCGGTTGGAGCTCCTACAATGAGCAGTTCTTC. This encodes CASHSGWSSYNEQFF.

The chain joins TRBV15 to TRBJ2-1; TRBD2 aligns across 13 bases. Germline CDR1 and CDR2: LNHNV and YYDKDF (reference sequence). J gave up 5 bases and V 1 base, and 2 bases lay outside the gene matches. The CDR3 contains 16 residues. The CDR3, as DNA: TGTGCCACCAGCAGAGGAACTAGCGGGAGGGACAATGAGCAGTTCTTC. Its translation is CATSRGTSGRDNEQFF.

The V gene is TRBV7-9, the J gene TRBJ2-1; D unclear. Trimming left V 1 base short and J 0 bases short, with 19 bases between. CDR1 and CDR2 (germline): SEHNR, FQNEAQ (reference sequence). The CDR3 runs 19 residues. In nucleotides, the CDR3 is TGTGCCAGCAGCTTAGAGCTAGATTCTTCAGTTAGCTCCTACAATGAGCAGTTCTTC. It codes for CASSLELDSSVSSYNEQFF.

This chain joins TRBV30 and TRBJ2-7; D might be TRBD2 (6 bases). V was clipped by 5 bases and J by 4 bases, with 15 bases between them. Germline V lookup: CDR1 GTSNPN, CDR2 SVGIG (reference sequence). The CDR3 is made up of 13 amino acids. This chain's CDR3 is CAWETRPRYEQYF. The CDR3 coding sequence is TGTGCCTGGGAGACTAGGCCTCGGTACGAGCAGTACTTC. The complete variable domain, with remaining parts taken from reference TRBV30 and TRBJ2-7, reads SQTIHQWPATLVQPVGSPLSLECTVEGTSNPNLYWYRQAAGRGLQLLFYSVGIGQISSEVPQNLSASRPQDRQFILSSKKLLLSDSGFYLCAWETRPRYEQYFGPGTRLTVT.

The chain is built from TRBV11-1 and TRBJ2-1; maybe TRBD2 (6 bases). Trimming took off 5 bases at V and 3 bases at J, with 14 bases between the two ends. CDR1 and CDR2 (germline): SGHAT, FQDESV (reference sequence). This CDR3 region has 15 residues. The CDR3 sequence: CASSQLSSGYNEQFF. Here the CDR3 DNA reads TGTGCCAGCAGCCAGCTGAGTAGCGGCTACAATGAGCAGTTCTTC.

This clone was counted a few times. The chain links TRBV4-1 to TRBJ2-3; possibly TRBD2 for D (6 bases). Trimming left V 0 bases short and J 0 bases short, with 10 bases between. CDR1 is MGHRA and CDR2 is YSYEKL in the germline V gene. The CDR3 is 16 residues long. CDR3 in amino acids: CASSQDSAGSTDTQYF. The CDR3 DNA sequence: TGCGCCAGCAGCCAAGATTCAGCGGGCAGCACAGATACGCAGTATTTT.

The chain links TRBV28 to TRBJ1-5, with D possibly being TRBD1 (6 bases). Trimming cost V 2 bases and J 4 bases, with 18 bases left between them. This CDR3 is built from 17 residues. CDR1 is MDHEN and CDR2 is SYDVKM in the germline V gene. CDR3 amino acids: CASSLGSTGLENQPQHF. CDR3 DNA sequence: TGTGCCAGCAGTTTAGGTAGCACAGGGCTCGAGAATCAGCCCCAGCATTTT.

The chain's CDR3 is CAWSFGGGPETQYF. The CDR3 DNA reads TGTGCCTGGAGTTTCGGGGGAGGACCGGAGACCCAGTACTTC. The chain is built from TRBV30 and TRBJ2-5; maybe TRBD2 (6 bases). The germline CDR1 and CDR2 sequences are GTSNPN and SVGIG (reference sequence). This CDR3 comprises 14 residues. Trimming stripped 2 bases from V and 5 bases from J, with 15 bases between.

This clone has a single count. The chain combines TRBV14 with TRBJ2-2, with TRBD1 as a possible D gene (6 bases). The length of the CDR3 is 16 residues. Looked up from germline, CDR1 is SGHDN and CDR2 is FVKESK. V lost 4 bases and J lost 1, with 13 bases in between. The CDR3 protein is CASSPLDSQNTGELFF. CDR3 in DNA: TGTGCCAGCAGCCCGTTGGACAGCCAGAACACCGGGGAGCTGTTTTTT.

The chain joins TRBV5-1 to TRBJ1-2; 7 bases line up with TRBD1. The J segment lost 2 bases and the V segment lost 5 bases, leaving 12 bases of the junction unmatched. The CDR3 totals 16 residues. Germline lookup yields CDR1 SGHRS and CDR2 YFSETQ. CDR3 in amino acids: CASSPLDRDKNYGYTF. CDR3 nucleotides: TGCGCCAGCAGTCCTCTCGACAGGGATAAAAACTATGGCTACACCTTC.

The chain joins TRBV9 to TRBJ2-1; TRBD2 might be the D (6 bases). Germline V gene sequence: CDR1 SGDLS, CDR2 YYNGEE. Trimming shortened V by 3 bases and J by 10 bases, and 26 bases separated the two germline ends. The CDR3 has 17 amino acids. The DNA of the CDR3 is TGTGCCAGCAGCGCCGGGGGAGGTCGCGGGCCCAAGGGAGAGCAGTTCTTC. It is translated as CASSAGGGRGPKGEQFF.

This CDR3 reads CASSFEAYSGNTIYF. As DNA, the CDR3 is TGTGCCAGCAGCTTCGAGGCGTACTCTGGAAACACCATATATTTT. This chain links TRBV7-9 with TRBJ1-3; D unresolved. CDR1 is SEHNR and CDR2 is FQNEAQ in the germline V gene (reference sequence). CDR3 length equals 15 residues. Trimming removed 3 bases at V and 0 bases at J, with 9 bases between.

CDR3 region: CASSIFPRAVEGETQYF. The CDR3 coding sequence is TGTGCCAGTAGTATTTTTCCGCGGGCCGTCGAGGGAGAGACCCAGTACTTC. The V and J genes are TRBV19 and TRBJ2-5, with D tentatively TRBD2 (5 bases). Between the trimmed V and J ends, which lost 3 bases and 4 bases, there was a span of 21 bases. CDR1 is LNHDA and CDR2 is SQIVND in the germline V gene (reference sequence). The CDR3 is 17 amino acids. Full variable domain (outside the CDR3, taken from reference TRBV19 and TRBJ2-5): DGGITQSPKYLFRKEGQNVTLSCEQNLNHDAMYWYRQDPGQGLRLIYYSQIVNDFQKGDIAEGYSVSREKKESFPLTVTSAQKNPTAFYLCASSIFPRAVEGETQYFGPGTRLLVL.

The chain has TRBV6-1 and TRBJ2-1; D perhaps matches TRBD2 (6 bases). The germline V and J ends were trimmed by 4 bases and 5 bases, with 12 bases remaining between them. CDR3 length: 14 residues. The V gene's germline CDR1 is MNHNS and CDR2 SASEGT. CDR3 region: CASSVSGRNNEQFF. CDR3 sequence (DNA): TGTGCCAGCAGTGTTAGCGGAAGGAACAATGAGCAGTTCTTC.

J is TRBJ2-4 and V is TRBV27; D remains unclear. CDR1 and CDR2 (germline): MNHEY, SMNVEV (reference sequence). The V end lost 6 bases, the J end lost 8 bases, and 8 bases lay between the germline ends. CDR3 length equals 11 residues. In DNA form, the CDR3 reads TGTGCCAGCAGAGGTCGGGACATTCAGTACTTC. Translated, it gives CASRGRDIQYF.

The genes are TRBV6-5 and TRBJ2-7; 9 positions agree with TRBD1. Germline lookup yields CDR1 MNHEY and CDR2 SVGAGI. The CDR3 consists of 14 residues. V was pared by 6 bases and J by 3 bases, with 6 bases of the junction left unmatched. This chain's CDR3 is CASRPGQGYYEQYF. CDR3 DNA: TGTGCCAGCAGACCGGGACAGGGTTACTACGAGCAGTACTTC.

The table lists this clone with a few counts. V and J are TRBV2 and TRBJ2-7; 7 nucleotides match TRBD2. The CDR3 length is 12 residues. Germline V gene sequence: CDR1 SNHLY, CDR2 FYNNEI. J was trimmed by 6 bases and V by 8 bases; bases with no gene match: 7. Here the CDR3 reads CASGTKASEQYF. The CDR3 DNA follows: TGTGCCAGCGGGACTAAAGCGAGCGAGCAGTACTTC.

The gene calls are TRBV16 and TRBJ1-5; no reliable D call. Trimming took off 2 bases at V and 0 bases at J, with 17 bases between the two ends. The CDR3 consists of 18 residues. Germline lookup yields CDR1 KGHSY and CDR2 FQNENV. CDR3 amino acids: CASSQAPRRPVSNQPQHF. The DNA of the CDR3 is TGTGCCAGCAGCCAAGCCCCCCGCAGGCCGGTTAGCAATCAGCCCCAGCATTTT.

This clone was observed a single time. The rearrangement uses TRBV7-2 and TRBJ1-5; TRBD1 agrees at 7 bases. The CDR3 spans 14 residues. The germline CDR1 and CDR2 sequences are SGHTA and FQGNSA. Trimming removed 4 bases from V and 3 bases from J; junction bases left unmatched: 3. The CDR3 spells CASSSTGSNQPQHF. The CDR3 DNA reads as TGTGCCAGCAGCTCGACAGGGTCCAATCAGCCCCAGCATTTT.

CDR3 nucleotides: TGTGCCACCAGCAGAGATACCTCCTACGAGCAGTACTTC. Its protein product is CATSRDTSYEQYF. The V gene is TRBV15, the J gene TRBJ2-5, with D hard to call. The J call is uncertain, as TRBJ2-7 better fits the DNA end. The germline V gene encodes CDR1 LNHNV and CDR2 YYDKDF (reference sequence). This CDR3 has 13 amino acids.

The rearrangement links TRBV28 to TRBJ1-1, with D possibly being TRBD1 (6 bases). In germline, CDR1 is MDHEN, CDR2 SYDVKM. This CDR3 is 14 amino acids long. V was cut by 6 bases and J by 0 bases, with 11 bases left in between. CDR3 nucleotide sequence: TGTGCCAGCAGACTGGGACATCTGAACACTGAAGCTTTCTTT. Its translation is CASRLGHLNTEAFF.

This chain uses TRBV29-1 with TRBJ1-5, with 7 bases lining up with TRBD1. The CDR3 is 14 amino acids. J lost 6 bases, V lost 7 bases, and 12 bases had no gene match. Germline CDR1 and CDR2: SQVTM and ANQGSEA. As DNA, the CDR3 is TGCAGCGCATCCACGACAGGGAATAGTCAGCCCCAGCATTTT. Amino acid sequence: CSASTTGNSQPQHF.

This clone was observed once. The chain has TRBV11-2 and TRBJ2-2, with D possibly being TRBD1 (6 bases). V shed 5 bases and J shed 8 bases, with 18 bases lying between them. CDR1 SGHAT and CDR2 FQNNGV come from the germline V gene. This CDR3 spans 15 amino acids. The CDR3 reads CASSPKPIGQGELFF. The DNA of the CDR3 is TGTGCCAGCAGCCCAAAACCGATCGGACAGGGGGAGCTGTTTTTT.

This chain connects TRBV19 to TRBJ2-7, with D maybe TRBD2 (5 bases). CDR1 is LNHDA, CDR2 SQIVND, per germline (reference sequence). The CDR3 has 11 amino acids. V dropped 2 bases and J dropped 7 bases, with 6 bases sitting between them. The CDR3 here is CASSITGEQYF. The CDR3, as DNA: TGTGCCAGTAGTATAACGGGGGAGCAGTACTTC. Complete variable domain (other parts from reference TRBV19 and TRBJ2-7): DGGITQSPKYLFRKEGQNVTLSCEQNLNHDAMYWYRQDPGQGLRLIYYSQIVNDFQKGDIAEGYSVSREKKESFPLTVTSAQKNPTAFYLCASSITGEQYFGPGTRLTVT.

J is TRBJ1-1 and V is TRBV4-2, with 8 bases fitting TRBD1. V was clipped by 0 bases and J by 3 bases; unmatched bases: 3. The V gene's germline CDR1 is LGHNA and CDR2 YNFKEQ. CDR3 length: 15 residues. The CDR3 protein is CASSQDRGQDTEAFF. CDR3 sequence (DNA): TGTGCCAGCAGCCAAGACAGGGGGCAGGACACTGAAGCTTTCTTT.

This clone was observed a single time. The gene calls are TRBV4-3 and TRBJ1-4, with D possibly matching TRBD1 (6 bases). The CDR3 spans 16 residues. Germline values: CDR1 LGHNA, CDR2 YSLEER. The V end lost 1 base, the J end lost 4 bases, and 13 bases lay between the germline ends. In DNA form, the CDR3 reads TGCGCCAGCAGCCAAGCTGGGCAGGGGCTTAATGAAAAACTGTTTTTT. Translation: CASSQAGQGLNEKLFF.

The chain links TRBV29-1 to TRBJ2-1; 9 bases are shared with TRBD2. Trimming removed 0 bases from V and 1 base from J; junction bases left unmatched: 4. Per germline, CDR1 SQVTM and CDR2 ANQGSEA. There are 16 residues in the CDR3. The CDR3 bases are TGCAGCGTTGAAGATAGGCTAGCGGGGTCCTACAATGAGCAGTTCTTC. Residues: CSVEDRLAGSYNEQFF.

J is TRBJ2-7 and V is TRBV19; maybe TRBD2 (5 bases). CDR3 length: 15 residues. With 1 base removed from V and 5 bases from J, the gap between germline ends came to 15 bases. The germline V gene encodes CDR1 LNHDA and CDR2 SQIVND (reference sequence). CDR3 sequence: CASSIVGSAGDEQYF. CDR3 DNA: TGTGCCAGTAGTATAGTCGGTAGCGCCGGGGACGAGCAGTACTTC.

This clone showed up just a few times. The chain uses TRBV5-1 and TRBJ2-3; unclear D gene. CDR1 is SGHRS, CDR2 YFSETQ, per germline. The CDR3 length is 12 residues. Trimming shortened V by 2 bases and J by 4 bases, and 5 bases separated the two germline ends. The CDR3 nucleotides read TGCGCCAGCAGCTTAGAGGCAGATACGCAGTATTTT. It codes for CASSLEADTQYF.